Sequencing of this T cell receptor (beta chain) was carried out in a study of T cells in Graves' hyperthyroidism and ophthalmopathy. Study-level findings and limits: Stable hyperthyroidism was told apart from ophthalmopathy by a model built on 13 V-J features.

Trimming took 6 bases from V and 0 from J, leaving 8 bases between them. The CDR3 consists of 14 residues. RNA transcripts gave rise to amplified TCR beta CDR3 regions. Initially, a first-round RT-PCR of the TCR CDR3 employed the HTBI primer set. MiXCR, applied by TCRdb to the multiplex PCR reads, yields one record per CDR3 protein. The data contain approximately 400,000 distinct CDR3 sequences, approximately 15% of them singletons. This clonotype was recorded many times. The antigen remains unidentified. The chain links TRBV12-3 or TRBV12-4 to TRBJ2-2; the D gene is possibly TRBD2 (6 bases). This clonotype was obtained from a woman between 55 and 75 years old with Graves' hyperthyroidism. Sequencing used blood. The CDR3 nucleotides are TGTGCCAGCAGGACTAGTGCGAACACCGGGGAGCTGTTTTTT. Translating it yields CASRTSANTGELFF.